This T cell receptor beta chain was captured in a study of cytomegalovirus exposure and HLA in healthy donors. The primer mix had 60 Vbeta and 13 Jbeta primers. Produced via immunoSEQ multiplex PCR; TCRdb's table is partial and in-frame only. Found here are 84,000 or so clones, approximately 79% of them singletons; the top ten hold around an eighth. CDR3 length equals 15 residues. The V end lost 0 bases, the J end lost 1 base, and 8 bases lay between the germline ends. Germline loops: CDR1 MNHNY, CDR2 SVGAGI (reference sequence). The receptor was derived from a human donor in good health. Sequencing was carried out using PBMCs. The V call is TRBV6-6, the J call TRBJ2-3, with D possibly being TRBD1 (5 bases). CDR3 DNA sequence: TGTGCCAGCAGTTACTCGCCCAGGGGCACAGATACGCAGTATTTT. This encodes CASSYSPRGTDTQYF.